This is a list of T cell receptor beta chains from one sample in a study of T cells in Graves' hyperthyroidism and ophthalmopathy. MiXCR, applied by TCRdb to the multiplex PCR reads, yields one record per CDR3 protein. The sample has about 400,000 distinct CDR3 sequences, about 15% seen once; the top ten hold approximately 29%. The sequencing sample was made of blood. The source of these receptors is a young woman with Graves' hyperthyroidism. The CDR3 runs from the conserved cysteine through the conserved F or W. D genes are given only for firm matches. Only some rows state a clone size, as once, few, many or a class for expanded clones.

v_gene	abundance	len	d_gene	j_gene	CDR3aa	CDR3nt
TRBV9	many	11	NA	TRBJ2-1	CASSVSNEQFF	TGTGCCAGCAGCGTAAGCAATGAGCAGTTCTTC
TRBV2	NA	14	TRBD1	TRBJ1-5	CASTTGQGNQPQHF	TGTGCCAGCACTACCGGACAGGGGAATCAGCCCCAGCATTTT
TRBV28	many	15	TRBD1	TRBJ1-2	CASSPGQGPLYGYTF	TGTGCCAGCAGTCCTGGACAGGGCCCCCTCTATGGCTACACCTTC
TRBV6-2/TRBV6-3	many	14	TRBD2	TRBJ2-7	CASGRLAYSYEQYF	TGTGCCAGCGGGAGACTAGCGTACTCCTACGAGCAGTACTTC
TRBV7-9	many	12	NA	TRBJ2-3	CASSKSTDTQYF	TGTGCCAGCAGCAAGTCCACAGATACGCAGTATTTT
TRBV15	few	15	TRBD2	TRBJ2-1	CATSRGTSGNNEQFF	TGTGCCACCAGCAGAGGGACTAGCGGGAACAATGAGCAGTTCTTC
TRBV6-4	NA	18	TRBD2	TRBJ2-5	CANSNLSGTSGREETQYF	TGTGCCAACAGCAATCTTTCCGGGACTAGCGGGAGGGAGGAGACCCAGTACTTC
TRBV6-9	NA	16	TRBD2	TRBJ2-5	CASSYPSGLDQETQYF	TGTGCCAGCAGTTACCCGTCTGGACTAGACCAAGAGACCCAGTACTTC
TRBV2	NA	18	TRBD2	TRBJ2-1	CASRHRRGTTFSYNEQFF	TGTGCCAGCAGGCATAGACGGGGGACTACTTTTTCCTACAATGAGCAGTTCTTC
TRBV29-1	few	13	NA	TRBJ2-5	CSVDRVGGETQYF	TGCAGCGTTGACAGGGTAGGGGGGGAGACCCAGTACTTC
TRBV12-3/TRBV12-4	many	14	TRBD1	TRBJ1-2	CATLTGATNYGYTF	TGTGCCACTTTAACAGGGGCCACTAACTATGGCTACACCTTC
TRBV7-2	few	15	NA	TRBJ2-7	CASSHDRSLSYEQYF	TGTGCCAGCAGCCATGACAGGTCTCTCTCCTACGAGCAGTACTTC
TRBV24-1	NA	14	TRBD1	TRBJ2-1	CATSLGQLYNEQFF	TGTGCCACCAGCCTGGGACAGCTATACAATGAGCAGTTCTTC
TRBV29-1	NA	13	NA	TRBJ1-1	CSVETGRNTEAFF	TGCAGCGTTGAAACAGGGAGGAACACTGAAGCTTTCTTT
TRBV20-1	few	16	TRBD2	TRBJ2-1	CSAKRLAGNPVNEQFF	TGCAGTGCAAAAAGACTAGCGGGGAATCCTGTCAATGAGCAGTTCTTC
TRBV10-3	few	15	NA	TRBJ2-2	CAISEEGTDTGELFF	TGTGCCATCAGTGAAGAGGGAACGGACACCGGGGAGCTGTTTTTT
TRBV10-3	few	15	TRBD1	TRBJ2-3	CAIREQGVSTDTQYF	TGTGCCATCAGAGAACAGGGGGTCAGCACAGATACGCAGTATTTT
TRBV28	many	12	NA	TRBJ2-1	CASSLTPGQQFF	TGTGCCAGCAGTTTAACGCCGGGACAGCAGTTCTTC
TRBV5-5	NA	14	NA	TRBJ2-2	CASSNSANTGELFF	TGTGCCAGCAGCAACAGCGCGAACACCGGGGAGCTGTTTTTT
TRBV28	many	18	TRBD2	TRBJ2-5	CASSSWRTSGRVGETQYF	TGTGCCAGCAGTTCCTGGCGGACTAGCGGGAGAGTGGGAGAGACCCAGTACTTC
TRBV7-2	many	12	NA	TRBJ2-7	CASNSRGYEQYF	TGTGCCAGCAACTCGAGGGGCTACGAGCAGTACTTC
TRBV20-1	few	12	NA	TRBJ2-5	CSAKQGQETQYF	TGCAGTGCTAAACAGGGCCAAGAGACCCAGTACTTC
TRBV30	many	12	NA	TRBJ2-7	CAWSGGSYEQYF	TGTGCCTGGAGCGGGGGATCCTACGAGCAGTACTTC
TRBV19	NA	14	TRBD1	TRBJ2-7	CASRKGTAPYEQYF	TGTGCCAGTAGAAAGGGGACAGCCCCCTACGAGCAGTACTTC
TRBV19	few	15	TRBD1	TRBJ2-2	CATRFDRANTGELFF	TGTGCCACCCGATTCGACAGGGCGAACACCGGGGAGCTGTTTTTT
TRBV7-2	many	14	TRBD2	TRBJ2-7	CASSLIAGEDEQYF	TGTGCCAGCAGCTTAATCGCGGGAGAGGACGAGCAGTACTTC
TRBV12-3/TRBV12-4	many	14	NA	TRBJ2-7	CASSLNIGHYEQYF	TGTGCCAGCAGTTTAAATATAGGGCACTACGAGCAGTACTTC
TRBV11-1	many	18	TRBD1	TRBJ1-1	CASSLASGQGATDTEAFF	TGTGCCAGCAGCTTAGCGTCTGGACAGGGGGCTACGGACACTGAAGCTTTCTTT
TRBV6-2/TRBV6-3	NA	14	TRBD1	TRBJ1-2	CASSKRQGDYGYTF	TGTGCCAGCAGTAAACGACAGGGGGACTATGGCTACACCTTC
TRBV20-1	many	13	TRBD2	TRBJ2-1	CSARGASGNEQFF	TGCAGTGCTAGAGGAGCTAGCGGAAATGAGCAGTTCTTC
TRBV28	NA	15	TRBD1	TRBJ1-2	CASSRNRGPNYGYTF	TGTGCCAGCAGTCGAAACAGGGGGCCTAACTATGGCTACACCTTC
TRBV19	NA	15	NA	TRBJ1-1	CASSIRSSANTEAFF	TGTGCCAGTAGTATCAGGTCCTCCGCCAACACTGAAGCTTTCTTT
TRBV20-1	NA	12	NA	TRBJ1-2	CSASPREYGYTF	TGCAGTGCTAGTCCCAGGGAGTATGGCTACACCTTC
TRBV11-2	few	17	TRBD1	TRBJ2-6	CASSLRPGGTGANVLTF	TGTGCCAGCAGCTTGAGGCCAGGGGGAACTGGGGCCAACGTCCTGACTTTC
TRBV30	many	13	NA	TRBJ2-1	CAWTESSYNEQFF	TGTGCCTGGACGGAAAGCTCCTACAATGAGCAGTTCTTC
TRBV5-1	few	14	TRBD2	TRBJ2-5	CASSLNWGGETQYF	TGCGCCAGCAGCTTGAACTGGGGAGGGGAGACCCAGTACTTC
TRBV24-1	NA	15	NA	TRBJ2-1	CATSDVGGLAHEQFF	TGTGCCACCAGCGACGTAGGGGGCCTAGCGCATGAGCAGTTCTTC
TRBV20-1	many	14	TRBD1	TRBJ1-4	CSARGQGDGEKLFF	TGCAGTGCTAGAGGACAGGGGGATGGTGAAAAACTGTTTTTT
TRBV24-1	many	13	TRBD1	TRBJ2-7	CATSEAGGYEQYF	TGTGCCACCAGTGAGGCAGGGGGATACGAGCAGTACTTC
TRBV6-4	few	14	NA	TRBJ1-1	CASINYTAFTEAFF	TGTGCCAGCATCAATTACACGGCTTTCACTGAAGCTTTCTTT
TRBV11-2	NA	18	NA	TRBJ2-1	CASSPEGVVWEAYNEQFF	TGTGCCAGCAGCCCAGAGGGGGTGGTGTGGGAGGCCTACAATGAGCAGTTCTTC
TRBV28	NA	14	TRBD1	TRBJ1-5	CASILTGRMSPQHF	TGTGCCAGCATTCTGACAGGGCGGATGAGCCCCCAGCATTTT
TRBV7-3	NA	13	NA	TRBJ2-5	CASSWTRGETQYF	TGTGCCAGCAGCTGGACTAGGGGGGAGACCCAGTACTTC
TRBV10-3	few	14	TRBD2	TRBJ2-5	CATPRREGLETQYF	TGTGCCACCCCGAGGCGGGAGGGCCTCGAGACCCAGTACTTC
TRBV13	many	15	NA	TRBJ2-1	CASSPDGGLYNEQFF	TGTGCCAGCAGCCCGGACGGCGGACTCTACAATGAGCAGTTCTTC
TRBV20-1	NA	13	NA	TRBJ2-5	CSARIDSSETQYF	TGCAGTGCTAGAATAGATTCCTCGGAGACCCAGTACTTC
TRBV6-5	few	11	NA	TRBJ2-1	CASSYLGDQFF	TGTGCCAGCAGTTATCTAGGCGATCAGTTCTTC
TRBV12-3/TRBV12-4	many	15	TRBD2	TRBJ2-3	CASSFWGGSTDTQYF	TGTGCCAGCAGTTTCTGGGGGGGAAGCACAGATACGCAGTATTTT
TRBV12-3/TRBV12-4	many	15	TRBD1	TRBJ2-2	CASSRTGSDTGELFF	TGTGCCAGCAGCAGGACAGGTTCCGACACCGGGGAGCTGTTTTTT
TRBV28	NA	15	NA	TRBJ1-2	CASSLPLGRGYGYTF	TGTGCCAGCAGTTTACCCCTTGGGCGAGGTTATGGCTACACCTTC
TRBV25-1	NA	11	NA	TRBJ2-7	CASRKQDEQYF	TGTGCCAGCAGGAAACAGGACGAGCAGTACTTC
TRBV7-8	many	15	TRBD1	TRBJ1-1	CASSLRDRDLTEAFF	TGTGCCAGCAGCCTACGTGACAGGGACTTGACTGAAGCTTTCTTT
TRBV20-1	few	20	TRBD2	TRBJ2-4	CSATSASGRSGGGIWNIQYF	TGCAGTGCTACCTCAGCTAGCGGGAGGTCCGGTGGGGGTATTTGGAACATTCAGTACTTC